Each of the 30 T cell receptor beta chains below was sequenced from the same sample in a study of blood T cell repertoires in COVID-19. Clones were read by immunoSEQ multiplex PCR, and TCRdb kept only the in-frame ones, dropping some. The profile shows about 100,000 clones, less than 75% of them singletons. Sequencing used peripheral blood. The receptors derive from a woman aged 40 to 50 with acute or convalescent COVID-19.

This clone was counted many times. The DNA of the CDR3 is TGTGCCAGCAGTTCCTCGGGGACAGCAAATCAGCCCCAGCATTTT. Its translation is CASSSSGTANQPQHF. The chain recombines TRBV6-6 with TRBJ1-5; 7 bases align to TRBD1. Per germline, CDR1 MNHNY and CDR2 SVGAGI (reference sequence). CDR3 length equals 15 residues. The V and J ends lost 4 bases and 4 bases, in that order; junction bases with no gene match: 7.

Many counts were recorded for this clone. The chain uses TRBV5-4 and TRBJ2-2, with a tentative D call TRBD2 (7 bases). CDR3 size: 15 residues. Germline CDR1 and CDR2: SGHNT and YYREEE (reference sequence). Trimming shortened V by 3 bases and J by 3 bases, and 12 bases separated the two germline ends. CDR3 protein: CASSSGGKYTGELFF. Here the CDR3 DNA reads TGTGCCAGCAGCTCGGGGGGCAAATACACCGGGGAGCTGTTTTTT.

As for this clone: This sample includes further DNA sequences coding for the same CDR3. The chain joins TRBV19 to TRBJ1-5; D gene unclear. With 3 bases removed from V and 4 bases from J, the gap between germline ends came to 13 bases. This CDR3 contains 15 residues. CDR1 is LNHDA and CDR2 is SQIVND in the germline V gene (reference sequence). DNA of the CDR3: TGTGCCAGTAGTATTGGTCCAGTCCCTAATCAGCCCCAGCATTTT. This sequence encodes CASSIGPVPNQPQHF.

V and J are TRBV6-5 and TRBJ1-5; tentatively, D is TRBD1 (6 bases). The V end lost 6 bases, the J end lost 4 bases, and 16 bases lay between the germline ends. This CDR3 region has 15 residues. Looked up from germline, CDR1 is MNHEY and CDR2 is SVGAGI. The CDR3 nucleotides are TGTGCCAGCAGATCGGGACATAACAATAATCAGCCCCAGCATTTT. Protein product: CASRSGHNNNQPQHF.

This clone is a singleton in its sample. This sequence joins TRBV7-2 and TRBJ2-7, with 8 bases lining up with TRBD2. The CDR3 runs to 14 residues. The trim removed 5 bases at V and 2 bases at J, leaving 5 bases unmatched. CDR1 is SGHTA and CDR2 is FQGNSA in the germline V gene. The CDR3 sequence is CASSPAGATYEQYF. As DNA, the CDR3 is TGTGCCAGCAGCCCAGCGGGGGCCACCTACGAGCAGTACTTC.

The chain couples TRBV6-5 to TRBJ1-1; 7 positions match TRBD1. Germline V lookup: CDR1 MNHEY, CDR2 SVGAGI. This CDR3 has 15 amino acids. The V segment lost 4 bases and the J segment 2 bases; nucleotides outside the gene matches: 7. CDR3 sequence reads: CASSWGQLLNTEAFF. CDR3 in DNA: TGTGCCAGCAGTTGGGGACAGTTACTAAACACTGAAGCTTTCTTT.

This clone occurred once. The CDR3 nucleotides are TGTGCCAGCAGCTCCTGGACAGGGGTTGGCTATAACTATGGCTACACCTTC. Protein sequence: CASSSWTGVGYNYGYTF. This chain joins TRBV5-6 and TRBJ1-2; 9 bases fit TRBD1. This CDR3 contains 17 residues. With V trimmed by 3 bases and J by 1 base, 10 bases remained unmatched. Germline loops: CDR1 SGHDT, CDR2 YYEEEE. Combining the CDR3 with reference TRBV5-6 and TRBJ1-2 gives the whole variable domain DAGVTQSPTHLIKTRGQQVTLRCSPKSGHDTVSWYQQALGQGPQFIFQYYEEEERQRGNFPDRFSGHQFPNYSSELNVNALLLGDSALYLCASSSWTGVGYNYGYTFGSGTRLTVV.

The chain joins TRBV24-1 to TRBJ2-1; tentatively, D is TRBD1 (7 bases). V lost 5 bases to trimming and J lost 8 bases, with 18 bases between them. CDR1 and CDR2 (germline): KGHDR, SFDVKD. The CDR3 is made up of 15 amino acids. In DNA form, the CDR3 reads TGTGCCACCAGTGCCGGCGCAGGGGGGAGCGATGAGCAGTTCTTC. It yields the protein CATSAGAGGSDEQFF.

This chain uses TRBV9 with TRBJ2-3; D may be TRBD2 (7 bases). The V end was cut by 0 bases, the J end by 7 bases, with 15 bases between. This CDR3 is built from 15 residues. The germline V gene has CDR1 SGDLS and CDR2 YYNGEE. CDR3 sequence: CASSVDWGGGYTQYF. CDR3 DNA: TGTGCCAGCAGCGTAGATTGGGGGGGCGGGTATACGCAGTATTTT.

This clone was counted between two and nine times. This chain links TRBV4-2 with TRBJ2-3; D ambiguous. The CDR3 consists of 15 residues. V lost 0 bases and J lost 0, with 7 bases in between. CDR1 is LGHNA and CDR2 is YNFKEQ in the germline V gene. The CDR3 DNA sequence: TGTGCCAGCAGCCAAGAGTACTATAGCACAGATACGCAGTATTTT. Translating gives CASSQEYYSTDTQYF.

This clone was counted a few times. This sequence joins TRBV6-2 or TRBV6-3 and TRBJ2-3; 7 positions agree with TRBD2. The germline gives CDR1 MNHEY, CDR2 SVGEGT. V was clipped by 2 bases and J by 3 bases; unmatched bases: 5. This CDR3 has 15 amino acids. The CDR3 region is CASSYRLAVTDTQYF. DNA of the CDR3: TGTGCCAGCAGTTACCGTCTAGCGGTGACAGATACGCAGTATTTT.

This sequence joins TRBV5-4 and TRBJ2-7; D is perhaps TRBD2 (6 bases). Germline assignment: CDR1 SGHNT and CDR2 YYREEE (reference sequence). The V gene lost 3 bases and the J gene lost 0 bases, with 19 bases spanning the gap. The CDR3 sequence is 17 residues long. DNA for the CDR3: TGTGCCAGCAGCTACGGGGGTGTGACAAAAAGCTCCTACGAGCAGTACTTC. Its translation is CASSYGGVTKSSYEQYF. The full variable domain, with the rest looked up from reference TRBV5-4 and TRBJ2-7, is ETGVTQSPTHLIKTRGQQVTLRCSSQSGHNTVSWYQQALGQGPQFIFQYYREEENGRGNFPPRFSGLQFPNYSSELNVNALELDDSALYLCASSYGGVTKSSYEQYFGPGTRLTVT.

The chain combines TRBV5-1 with TRBJ2-7; tentative D call: TRBD2 (5 bases). Trimming took off 2 bases at V and 0 bases at J, with 9 bases between the two ends. Germline lookup yields CDR1 SGHRS and CDR2 YFSETQ. This CDR3 is built from 14 residues. The CDR3 DNA sequence: TGCGCCAGCAGCTTCCGGGGTTACTCCTACGAGCAGTACTTC. It specifies CASSFRGYSYEQYF.

V gene TRBV25-1 combines with J gene TRBJ2-2, with a weak D call TRBD1 (6 bases). Deletions cut 6 bases from V and 7 bases from J, with 15 bases between. Per germline, CDR1 MGHDK and CDR2 SYGVNS. The CDR3 runs 14 residues. The CDR3 protein is CASRSPGVIGELFF. The CDR3 nucleotides are TGTGCCAGCAGGAGCCCAGGGGTGATCGGGGAGCTGTTTTTT.

This clone was detected a few times. The chain links TRBV18 to TRBJ2-1; 9 positions agree with TRBD2. CDR1 and CDR2 from the germline V gene are KGHSH and LQKENI. The length of the CDR3 is 15 residues. Unmatched junction bases numbered 9, after V lost 3 bases and J lost 9 bases. Here the CDR3 reads CASSPLGGGASEQFF. CDR3 sequence (DNA): TGTGCCAGCTCACCTCTCGGCGGGGGGGCATCTGAGCAGTTCTTC.

This chain links TRBV2 with TRBJ2-2, with 9 positions matching TRBD1. This CDR3 is built from 16 residues. After removal of 7 bases from V and 4 bases from J, the junction contained 10 bases not matched to a gene. From germline, CDR1 is SNHLY and CDR2 FYNNEI. CDR3 amino acids: CASKPPGGQGTGELFF. The DNA for the CDR3 is TGTGCCAGCAAACCGCCCGGGGGACAGGGCACCGGGGAGCTGTTTTTT.

The genes are TRBV10-1 and TRBJ2-1, with D possibly being TRBD1 (6 bases). The germline V gene has CDR1 WNHNN and CDR2 SYGVQD (reference sequence). V was pared by 4 bases and J by 8 bases, with 12 bases between. This CDR3 is built from 13 residues. The CDR3 spells CASSVSRGHEQFF. CDR3 DNA sequence: TGCGCCAGCAGTGTAAGCAGGGGCCATGAGCAGTTCTTC.

A few counts support this clone. The V and J genes are TRBV7-9 and TRBJ2-7, with TRBD2 identical over 9 bases. V was clipped by 3 bases and J by 0 bases; unmatched bases: 9. CDR1 is SEHNR, CDR2 FQNEAQ, per germline (reference sequence). The CDR3 contains 17 residues. This CDR3 reads CASSFMISGGSSYEQYF. The CDR3 coding sequence is TGTGCCAGCAGCTTCATGATTAGCGGGGGCAGCTCCTACGAGCAGTACTTC.

This clone has a single count. The chain combines TRBV5-1 with TRBJ2-2, with a weak D call TRBD1 (6 bases). V shed 0 bases and J shed 4 bases, with 10 bases lying between them. CDR3 length equals 15 residues. Looked up from germline, CDR1 is SGHRS and CDR2 is YFSETQ. The CDR3 bases are TGCGCCAGCAGCTTGGAAACAGGGACCACCGGGGAGCTGTTTTTT. Translation gives CASSLETGTTGELFF.

This clone was counted a few times. CDR3 residues: CASRRGGPNTDTQYF. The CDR3 DNA reads as TGTGCCAGCAGGCGCGGGGGACCCAACACAGATACGCAGTATTTT. The chain links TRBV7-3 to TRBJ2-3; TRBD2 aligns across 7 bases. The V and J ends lost 6 bases and 2 bases, in that order; junction bases with no gene match: 8. The CDR3 runs to 15 residues. The germline V gene encodes CDR1 SGHTA and CDR2 FQGTGA.

This CDR3 is CATGDREAGELFF. The CDR3, as DNA: TGTGCTACCGGGGACAGGGAGGCCGGGGAGCTGTTTTTT. This chain links TRBV12-5 with TRBJ2-2; the match to TRBD1 covers 9 bases. Germline CDR1 and CDR2: LGHNT and FRNRAP. V trimming: 10 bases; J trimming: 6 bases; junction bases outside the gene matches: 6. There are 13 residues in the CDR3.

This clone was detected a few times. The V gene is TRBV5-1, the J gene TRBJ2-3; tentative D call: TRBD1 (5 bases). The CDR3 runs to 15 residues. Germline V CDR1 and CDR2: SGHRS, YFSETQ. Trimming removed 0 bases from V and 3 bases from J, with 11 bases in between. In DNA, the CDR3 is TGCGCCAGCAGCTTGGATGGGGCCCTGACAGATACGCAGTATTTT. This translates into CASSLDGALTDTQYF.

This clone was found a few times. The chain uses TRBV6-5 and TRBJ2-7; D gene uncertain. V lost 7 bases, J lost 1 base, and 14 bases lay in between. Germline values: CDR1 MNHEY, CDR2 SVGAGI. This CDR3 contains 14 residues. The chain's CDR3 is CASTTPGGSYEQYF. DNA of the CDR3: TGTGCCAGCACCACCCCGGGTGGTTCCTACGAGCAGTACTTC.

This chain joins TRBV19 and TRBJ2-5; D remains unclear. Trimming took 1 base from V and 5 from J, leaving 11 bases between them. The length of the CDR3 is 14 residues. Germline CDR1 and CDR2: LNHDA and SQIVND (reference sequence). The CDR3 loop is CASSIGVGEETQYF. For the CDR3, the DNA is TGTGCCAGTAGTATAGGGGTGGGCGAGGAGACCCAGTACTTC. Combining the CDR3 with reference TRBV19 and TRBJ2-5 gives the whole variable domain DGGITQSPKYLFRKEGQNVTLSCEQNLNHDAMYWYRQDPGQGLRLIYYSQIVNDFQKGDIAEGYSVSREKKESFPLTVTSAQKNPTAFYLCASSIGVGEETQYFGPGTRLLVL.

This clone was counted only a few times. The V and J genes are TRBV6-2 or TRBV6-3 and TRBJ2-4; 7 bases are shared with TRBD2. The CDR3 is made up of 16 amino acids. CDR1 MNHEY and CDR2 SVGEGT come from the germline V gene. V trimming: 6 bases; J trimming: 5 bases; junction bases outside the gene matches: 13. CDR3 in amino acids: CASSPLVGGYQNIQYF. Here the CDR3 DNA reads TGTGCCAGCAGCCCTCTGGTGGGGGGGTATCAAAACATTCAGTACTTC.

V usage is TRBV18 and J usage is TRBJ2-3; 9 positions agree with TRBD2. CDR3 length: 17 amino acids. The germline CDR1 and CDR2 sequences are KGHSH and LQKENI. Trimming removed 0 bases from V and 0 bases from J; junction bases left unmatched: 4. The CDR3 nucleotides read TGTGCCAGCTCACCACCGCGGGGGGGCTCTAGCACAGATACGCAGTATTTT. The encoded protein is CASSPPRGGSSTDTQYF. The full variable domain, with the rest looked up from reference TRBV18 and TRBJ2-3, is NAGVMQNPRHLVRRRGQEARLRCSPMKGHSHVYWYRQLPEEGLKFMVYLQKENIIDESGMPKERFSAEFPKEGPSILRIQQVVRGDSAAYFCASSPPRGGSSTDTQYFGPGTRLTVL.

The V call is TRBV6-2 or TRBV6-3, the J call TRBJ2-7, with D perhaps TRBD2 (7 bases). V lost 4 bases, J lost 5 bases, and 18 bases lay in between. CDR1 MNHEY and CDR2 SVGEGT come from the germline V gene. CDR3 length equals 15 residues. The CDR3 DNA is TGTGCCAGCAGTTCCACAGGGAGGGTTATACACGAGCAGTACTTC. This encodes CASSSTGRVIHEQYF.

V gene TRBV6-1 combines with J gene TRBJ2-3, with a possible D match to TRBD2 (7 bases). Trimming stripped 3 bases from V and 7 bases from J, with 20 bases between. Germline assignment: CDR1 MNHNS and CDR2 SASEGT. This CDR3 comprises 16 residues. This chain's CDR3 is CASSDPEWGGAHTQYF. CDR3 bases: TGTGCCAGCAGTGACCCCGAGTGGGGGGGGGCGCATACGCAGTATTTT.

The gene calls are TRBV10-2 and TRBJ2-5; 7 bases line up with TRBD2. The V and J ends lost 3 bases and 5 bases, in that order; junction bases with no gene match: 9. This CDR3 is 15 amino acids long. CDR1 is WSHSY and CDR2 is SAAADI in the germline V gene. This CDR3 reads CASSERAGEVETQYF. The CDR3 DNA is TGCGCCAGCAGTGAAAGGGCGGGGGAGGTGGAGACCCAGTACTTC.

The gene calls are TRBV19 and TRBJ1-3; D is undetermined. From germline, CDR1 is LNHDA and CDR2 SQIVND (reference sequence). This CDR3 is built from 12 residues. Trimming took 7 bases from V and 0 from J, leaving 4 bases between them. The CDR3 coding sequence is TGTGCCAGTACTAACTCTGGAAACACCATATATTTT. Translated: CASTNSGNTIYF.